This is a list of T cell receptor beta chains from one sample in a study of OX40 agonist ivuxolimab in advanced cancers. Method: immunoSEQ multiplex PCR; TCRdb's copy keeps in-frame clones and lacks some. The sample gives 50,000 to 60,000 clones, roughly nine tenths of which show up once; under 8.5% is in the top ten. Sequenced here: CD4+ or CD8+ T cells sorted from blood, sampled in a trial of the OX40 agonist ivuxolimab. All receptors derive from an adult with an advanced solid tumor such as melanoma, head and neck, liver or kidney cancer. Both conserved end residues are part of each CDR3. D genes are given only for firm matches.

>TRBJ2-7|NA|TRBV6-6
TGTGCCAGCAGTAGGTTGGGCCTCTACGAGCAGTACTTC
CASSRLGLYEQYF
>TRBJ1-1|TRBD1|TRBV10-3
TGTGCCATCAGTGGGACAGGGATCACTGAAGCTTTCTTT
CAISGTGITEAFF
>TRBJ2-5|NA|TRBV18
TGTGCCAGCTCACCACGCCAGGGGACTGGAGAGACCCAGTACTTC
CASSPRQGTGETQYF
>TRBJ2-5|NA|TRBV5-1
TGCGCCAGCAGCTCTCCTACTAGGGCGGAGCAAGAGACCCAGTACTTC
CASSSPTRAEQETQYF
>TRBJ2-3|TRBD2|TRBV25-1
TGTGCCAGCAGTCAGACTAGCGGGGGGGCAGGAGATACGCAGTATTTT
CASSQTSGGAGDTQYF
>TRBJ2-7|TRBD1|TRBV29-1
TGCAGCGTGAGGGACAGGGTCTACGAGCAGTACTTC
CSVRDRVYEQYF
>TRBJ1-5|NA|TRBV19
TGTGCCAGTAGCCTGGGGGCCGAGAATCAGCCCCAGCATTTT
CASSLGAENQPQHF
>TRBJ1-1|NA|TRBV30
TGTGCCTGGACGTCCGGGGCGAACACTGAAGCTTTCTTT
CAWTSGANTEAFF
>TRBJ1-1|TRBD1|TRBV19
TGTGCCAGTAAGCTGGACAGGGACGCAGAAGCTTTCTTT
CASKLDRDAEAFF
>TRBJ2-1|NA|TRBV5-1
TGCGCCAGCAGCCGGGAACAGGGCGGGAGCTCCTACAATGAGCAGTTCTTC
CASSREQGGSSYNEQFF